This is a list of T cell receptor beta chains from one sample in a study of early T cells in non-severe SARS-CoV-2 infection. Using its own MiXCR run on the 5' RACE reads, TCRdb lists one record per CDR3 protein. The table has more than 60,000 distinct CDR3 sequences, around 14% seen once. The source material was whole blood. These receptors were taken from an adult who was a healthcare worker with PCR-confirmed SARS-CoV-2 infection or an uninfected control (not recorded which). The CDR3 runs from the conserved cysteine through the conserved F or W. The D gene is left open where the match is weak. Size is stated for part of the rows, as once, few or many counts, or as a class when the clone is expanded.

v_gene	j_gene	d_gene	abundance	CDR3aa	CDR3nt
TRBV6-2/TRBV6-3	TRBJ2-7	TRBD1	NA	CASREDRTYEQYF	TGTGCCAGCAGAGAGGACAGGACCTACGAGCAGTACTTC
TRBV11-2	TRBJ1-5	NA	NA	CASSLSPEGQPQHF	TGTGCCAGCAGCTTATCTCCGGAGGGTCAGCCCCAGCATTTT
TRBV10-3	TRBJ1-2	TRBD1	many	CAILRDRTMGYTF	TGTGCCATCCTCCGGGACAGGACGATGGGCTACACCTTC
TRBV28	TRBJ2-1	TRBD2	NA	CASSFPHSGSGRAFDEQFF	TGTGCCAGCAGTTTTCCCCATTCTGGTAGCGGGAGGGCTTTCGATGAGCAGTTCTTC
TRBV18	TRBJ2-1	NA	few	CASSPPERGSHSRYNEQFF	TGTGCCAGCTCACCACCAGAACGAGGGTCCCATTCCCGATACAATGAGCAGTTCTTC
TRBV4-1	TRBJ1-5	NA	many	CASSPGPNQPQHF	TGCGCCAGCAGCCCCGGCCCCAATCAGCCCCAGCATTTT
TRBV6-1	TRBJ1-6	NA	many	CASSDRGRSPLHF	TGTGCCAGCAGTGACAGGGGTCGATCACCCCTCCACTTT
TRBV29-1	TRBJ2-5	TRBD1	NA	CSVLQGAETQYF	TGCAGCGTTCTACAGGGGGCTGAGACCCAGTACTTC
TRBV28	TRBJ2-7	TRBD2	NA	CASSRRAGRNYEQYF	TGTGCCAGCAGTAGGAGAGCGGGACGTAACTACGAGCAGTACTTC
TRBV29-1	TRBJ1-2	NA	NA	CSVVENYGYTF	TGCAGCGTTGTGGAGAACTATGGCTACACCTTC
TRBV5-1	TRBJ2-2	NA	NA	CASTIRHLNTGELFF	TGCGCCAGCACCATCAGGCACTTGAACACCGGGGAGCTGTTTTTT
TRBV12-3/TRBV12-4	TRBJ1-1	NA	few	CASGRELNTEAFF	TGTGCCAGCGGTCGGGAGCTCAACACTGAAGCTTTCTTT
TRBV5-8	TRBJ2-6	NA	many	CASSLVRISGSSGANVLTF	TGTGCCAGCAGCTTGGTACGGATCTCCGGGAGCTCTGGGGCCAACGTCCTGACTTTC
TRBV28	TRBJ2-3	NA	few	CASSLGGPTDTQYF	TGTGCCAGCAGTTTAGGCGGGCCCACAGATACGCAGTATTTT
TRBV12-3/TRBV12-4	TRBJ1-1	TRBD1	few	CASSLGTGLEAFF	TGTGCCAGCAGTTTAGGGACAGGGCTTGAAGCTTTCTTT
TRBV28	TRBJ2-1	TRBD2	NA	CASSFRRLGLAGGSSYNEQFF	TGTGCCAGCAGTTTTAGAAGATTGGGACTAGCGGGAGGGAGCTCCTACAATGAGCAGTTCTTC
TRBV12-3/TRBV12-4	TRBJ1-1	NA	NA	CASSFGQANTEAFF	TGTGCCAGCAGTTTTGGGCAGGCGAACACTGAAGCTTTCTTT
TRBV20-1	TRBJ1-1	NA	many	CSARPRNTEAFF	TGCAGTGCTAGGCCCAGAAACACTGAAGCTTTCTTT
TRBV15	TRBJ2-5	TRBD1	few	CATSRVPVDREYQETQYF	TGTGCCACCAGCAGAGTTCCTGTGGACAGGGAGTACCAAGAGACCCAGTACTTC
TRBV7-8	TRBJ1-1	NA	many	CASSLGYTEAFF	TGTGCCAGCAGCTTGGGGTACACTGAAGCTTTCTTT
TRBV10-3	TRBJ1-1	NA	few	CAISEIGGTEAFF	TGTGCCATCAGTGAAATTGGCGGCACTGAAGCTTTCTTT
TRBV30	TRBJ1-6	TRBD1	many	CAWNQQGVGNSPLHF	TGTGCCTGGAATCAACAGGGGGTTGGGAATTCACCCCTCCACTTT
TRBV28	TRBJ2-1	NA	NA	CASSLWGGEQFF	TGTGCCAGCAGTTTATGGGGAGGTGAGCAGTTCTTC
TRBV10-3	TRBJ1-6	NA	NA	CAIRGRSGSPLHF	TGTGCCATCAGGGGACGGTCCGGGTCACCCCTCCACTTT
TRBV29-1	TRBJ1-5	NA	few	CSVGGARDQPQHF	TGCAGCGTTGGAGGGGCGCGGGATCAGCCCCAGCATTTT
TRBV29-1	TRBJ2-5	NA	many	CSVGPGEETQYF	TGCAGCGTTGGGCCAGGCGAAGAGACCCAGTACTTC
TRBV7-3	TRBJ1-1	NA	many	CASSLTGPRVTEAFF	TGTGCCAGCAGCTTAACAGGCCCACGAGTCACTGAAGCTTTCTTT
TRBV29-1	TRBJ2-7	NA	few	CSVARGSYEQYF	TGCAGCGTTGCCAGGGGAAGCTACGAGCAGTACTTC
TRBV7-2	TRBJ2-3	TRBD2	many	CASSLNPLSTSGVTDTQYF	TGTGCCAGCAGCTTAAACCCTCTATCAACTAGCGGGGTCACAGATACGCAGTATTTT
TRBV20-1	TRBJ1-5	NA	NA	CSARGRRGDNQPQHF	TGCAGTGCTAGAGGTCGCAGGGGTGACAATCAGCCCCAGCATTTT
TRBV24-1	TRBJ1-2	TRBD1	few	CATSDPNRQGEDGYTF	TGTGCCACCAGTGACCCGAACAGACAGGGAGAGGATGGCTACACCTTC
TRBV5-1	TRBJ2-7	NA	many	CASQNGDIFSYEQYF	TGCGCCAGCCAAAACGGAGACATTTTTTCCTACGAGCAGTACTTC
TRBV12-3/TRBV12-4	TRBJ1-1	NA	NA	CASTQLNIVVNTEAFF	TGTGCCAGCACCCAGCTAAACATCGTTGTGAACACTGAAGCTTTCTTT
TRBV6-2/TRBV6-3	TRBJ1-1	TRBD1	NA	CASSYGQVMNTEAFF	TGTGCCAGCAGTTACGGACAGGTGATGAACACTGAAGCTTTCTTT
TRBV12-3/TRBV12-4	TRBJ1-3	NA	NA	CASSLASRGSGNTIYF	TGTGCCAGCAGTTTAGCCTCCAGGGGCTCTGGAAACACCATATATTTT
TRBV9	TRBJ1-1	TRBD1	NA	CASSVSGQGGTEAFF	TGTGCCAGCAGCGTTTCGGGACAGGGTGGGACTGAAGCTTTCTTT
TRBV20-1	TRBJ1-1	NA	NA	CSAREGPNTEAFF	TGCAGTGCTAGAGAAGGACCCAACACTGAAGCTTTCTTT
TRBV2	TRBJ1-2	NA	NA	CASTRGYGYTF	TGTGCCAGCACCAGGGGCTATGGCTACACCTTC
TRBV6-6	TRBJ2-7	NA	few	CASRKEGYSYEQYF	TGTGCCAGCCGCAAAGAGGGGTACTCCTACGAGCAGTACTTC
TRBV12-3/TRBV12-4	TRBJ2-2	TRBD2	few	CASSGTTYGELFF	TGTGCCAGCAGTGGGACTACCTACGGGGAGCTGTTTTTT
TRBV9	TRBJ2-7	NA	NA	CASSAEQTGNEQYF	TGTGCCAGCAGCGCCGAACAAACAGGGAACGAGCAGTACTTC
TRBV9	TRBJ2-1	TRBD2	NA	CASSPTSGRADEQFF	TGTGCCAGCAGCCCGACTAGCGGGAGGGCCGATGAGCAGTTCTTC
TRBV2	TRBJ1-4	NA	NA	CASRASAGANEKLFF	TGTGCCAGCAGGGCCTCAGCGGGTGCTAATGAAAAACTGTTTTTT
TRBV20-1	TRBJ1-1	NA	NA	CSARDLAQLHNTEAFF	TGCAGTGCTAGAGATCTGGCCCAATTACACAACACTGAAGCTTTCTTT
TRBV7-9	TRBJ1-2	TRBD1	few	CASSRPGTGISNYGYTF	TGTGCCAGCAGCCGCCCAGGGACAGGGATTAGTAACTATGGCTACACCTTC
TRBV18	TRBJ1-4	NA	few	CASSHRGVDEKLFF	TGTGCCAGCTCCCACCGCGGGGTAGACGAAAAACTGTTTTTT
TRBV5-1	TRBJ2-1	NA	few	CASSTGTSSSYNEQFF	TGCGCCAGCAGCACCGGGACTTCGAGCTCCTACAATGAGCAGTTCTTC
TRBV3-1	TRBJ1-3	NA	many	CASSQKGTLSGNTIYF	TGTGCCAGCAGCCAAAAAGGGACCTTATCTGGAAACACCATATATTTT
TRBV5-1	TRBJ1-5	TRBD1	NA	CASSPWGQGDQPQHF	TGCGCCAGCAGCCCTTGGGGGCAGGGGGATCAGCCCCAGCATTTT
TRBV28	TRBJ1-6	NA	few	CASSLNRDRRYNSPLHF	TGTGCCAGCAGTCTCAACCGAGACAGGAGATATAATTCACCCCTCCACTTT
TRBV7-2	TRBJ2-1	NA	NA	CASSHTIHEQFF	TGTGCCAGCAGCCATACTATTCATGAGCAGTTCTTC
TRBV6-6	TRBJ2-1	TRBD2	few	CASRQLAGGPVNEQFF	TGTGCCAGCAGACAACTAGCGGGAGGGCCCGTCAATGAGCAGTTCTTC
TRBV29-1	TRBJ2-1	NA	many	CSVPGPPAYNEQFF	TGCAGCGTCCCCGGGCCCCCCGCCTACAATGAGCAGTTCTTC
TRBV7-9	TRBJ2-2	NA	few	CASSTTPTGELFF	TGTGCCAGCAGCACAACACCCACCGGGGAGCTGTTTTTT
TRBV9	TRBJ2-7	NA	few	CASSVDEGAYEQYF	TGTGCCAGCAGCGTAGACGAGGGCGCCTACGAGCAGTACTTC
TRBV30	TRBJ2-4	NA	few	CAWSPRLDLAKNIQYF	TGTGCCTGGAGTCCTCGCCTGGATCTAGCCAAAAACATTCAGTACTTC
TRBV29-1	TRBJ2-1	NA	few	CSVDLGWGEQFF	TGCAGCGTTGACCTAGGATGGGGTGAGCAGTTCTTC
TRBV28	TRBJ2-5	NA	NA	CASNGGGRETQYF	TGTGCCAGCAATGGCGGGGGCCGGGAGACCCAGTACTTC